Following are 26 T cell receptor beta chains from one sample sequenced in a study of human T cells and chemical hapten exposure. TCRdb reanalysed the RACE reads using MiXCR and keeps one entry per CDR3 protein. The sample has hundreds of thousands of distinct CDR3 sequences, about 6% seen once. Time point specified: patch test 2, 6 weeks after DPC sensitization. The treatment: therapeutic diphenylcyclopropenone sensitization with weekly scalp DPC. The sample here was whole blood, taken in connection with sensitization to the hapten diphenylcyclopropenone (DPC). Every receptor here comes from a woman aged 18-29 years with alopecia areata. Some clones in this sample may be carry-over from other donors' samples.

The chain uses TRBV6-2 or TRBV6-3 and TRBJ2-5; D possibly corresponds to TRBD1 (6 bases). The CDR3 spans 14 residues. The germline V and J ends were trimmed by 6 bases and 2 bases, with 13 bases remaining between them. In germline, CDR1 is MNHEY, CDR2 SVGEGT. CDR3 sequence (DNA): TGTGCCAGCAGCCCCCTTGGACAGCAAGAGACCCAGTACTTC. Protein: CASSPLGQQETQYF.

This chain uses TRBV28 with TRBJ1-6; a weak D match, TRBD1 (5 bases). The CDR3 spans 15 residues. The germline V gene has CDR1 MDHEN and CDR2 SYDVKM. V gave up 5 bases and J gave up 9 bases, with 17 bases separating them. CDR3: CASSTPGTGRSPLHF. The CDR3 DNA reads TGTGCCAGCAGTACACCCGGGACGGGGCGTTCACCCCTCCACTTT.

CDR3 amino acids: CASSQGTGGPYEQYF. CDR3 in DNA: TGCGCCAGCAGCCAAGGGACAGGGGGCCCCTACGAGCAGTACTTC. V usage is TRBV4-1 and J usage is TRBJ2-7; 11 bases agree with TRBD1. The CDR3 is 15 amino acids. The V segment lost 1 base and the J segment 2 bases; nucleotides outside the gene matches: 1. The germline V gene encodes CDR1 MGHRA and CDR2 YSYEKL.

This clonotype was observed a handful of times. In DNA form, the CDR3 reads TGTGCCAGTACCAGGACAGGGGGCGTCTATGGCTACACCTTC. Translation gives CASTRTGGVYGYTF. The chain couples TRBV19 to TRBJ1-2; TRBD1 aligns across 11 bases. This CDR3 spans 14 amino acids. The trim removed 7 bases at V and 4 bases at J, leaving 5 bases unmatched. The germline gives CDR1 LNHDA, CDR2 SQIVND (reference sequence). The variable domain in full, completed from reference TRBV19 and TRBJ1-2, reads DGGITQSPKYLFRKEGQNVTLSCEQNLNHDAMYWYRQDPGQGLRLIYYSQIVNDFQKGDIAEGYSVSREKKESFPLTVTSAQKNPTAFYLCASTRTGGVYGYTFGSGTRLTVV.

Only a few counts were recorded for this clonotype. V is TRBV20-1 and J is TRBJ1-2, with D unresolved. Germline CDR1 reads DFQATT; CDR2 reads SNEGSKA (reference sequence). Trimming took off 4 bases at V and 4 bases at J, with 22 bases between the two ends. CDR3 size: 16 residues. DNA of the CDR3: TGCAGTGCTATTAGTGGCGTGTCGACGAGGATCTATGGCTACACCTTC. Its protein is CSAISGVSTRIYGYTF.

This clonotype was detected only a few times. The rearrangement joins TRBV4-2 to TRBJ2-1; 11 bases agree with TRBD1. This CDR3 is 16 amino acids long. CDR1 and CDR2 (germline): LGHNA, YNFKEQ. Losses at the gene ends were 0 bases for V and 8 bases for J; bases not matched to a gene: 6. The CDR3 region is CASSQESGQGADEQFF. CDR3 in DNA: TGTGCCAGCAGCCAAGAATCAGGACAGGGGGCGGATGAGCAGTTCTTC.

This clonotype showed up many times. This chain uses TRBV7-6 with TRBJ1-6, with 7 bases matching TRBD1. The CDR3 has 14 residues. V trimming: 5 bases; J trimming: 11 bases; junction bases outside the gene matches: 9. Germline V gene lookup returns CDR1 SGHVS and CDR2 FNYEAQ. Here the CDR3 DNA reads TGTGCCAGCAGCCTGGGAACAGGGGAAGCACCCCTCCACTTT. This codes for CASSLGTGEAPLHF.

This chain connects TRBV6-6 to TRBJ2-7; D remains unclear. V was cut by 7 bases and J by 2 bases, with 9 bases left in between. CDR1 MNHNY and CDR2 SVGAGI come from the germline V gene (reference sequence). The length of the CDR3 is 12 residues. The CDR3 DNA follows: TGTGCCAGCAAAAATAACCCCTACGAGCAGTACTTC. Encoded protein: CASKNNPYEQYF.

The chain carries TRBV14 and TRBJ2-7, with D possibly being TRBD1 (6 bases). CDR1 is SGHDN and CDR2 is FVKESK in the germline V gene. V lost 1 base, J lost 3 bases, and 10 bases lay in between. The CDR3 runs to 14 residues. In DNA, the CDR3 is TGTGCCAGCAGCCAAGGCAAGGGGGTCTACGAGCAGTACTTC. This encodes CASSQGKGVYEQYF.

This clonotype was recorded at least ten times. The gene calls are TRBV18 and TRBJ1-4; 10 bases map to TRBD1. Germline V gene data show CDR1 as KGHSH and CDR2 as LQKENI. The CDR3 runs to 14 residues. Trimming cost V 8 bases and J 5 bases; bases outside gene matches: 5. CDR3 in DNA: TGTGCCAGCAGCCCGGACAGGGGGAATGAAAAACTGTTTTTT. Its protein is CASSPDRGNEKLFF.

The chain carries TRBV7-9 and TRBJ2-1; possible D gene TRBD1, 5 bases. This CDR3 has 12 residues. Germline CDR1 is SEHNR and CDR2 is FQNEAQ (reference sequence). Trimming took off 8 bases at V and 8 bases at J, with 13 bases between the two ends. The CDR3 spells CASGQAFDEQFF. The CDR3 DNA follows: TGTGCCAGCGGACAAGCTTTCGATGAGCAGTTCTTC.

The chain recombines TRBV3-1 with TRBJ2-4, with TRBD1 matching over 7 bases. CDR1 and CDR2 from the germline V gene are LGHDT and YNNKEL (reference sequence). The CDR3 sequence is 15 residues long. The V and J ends lost 4 bases and 5 bases, in that order; junction bases with no gene match: 8. DNA of the CDR3: TGTGCCAGCAGCCGAATAAGGACAGGCGAAAACATTCAGTACTTC. Protein product: CASSRIRTGENIQYF.

Many counts were recorded for this clonotype. The V gene is TRBV4-2, the J gene TRBJ1-6; a possible D gene is TRBD1 (5 bases). This CDR3 contains 13 residues. Germline V lookup: CDR1 LGHNA, CDR2 YNFKEQ. V lost 4 bases and J 12 bases, leaving 13 bases between the germline ends. DNA of the CDR3: TGTGCCAGCAGCCCTCACCAGGGAATACCCCTCCACTTT. Protein sequence: CASSPHQGIPLHF.

The chain is built from TRBV18 and TRBJ1-1; D ambiguous. Trimming took 1 base from V and 3 from J, leaving 12 bases between them. Looked up from germline, CDR1 is KGHSH and CDR2 is LQKENI. The CDR3 runs to 15 residues. CDR3 sequence: CASSPQGFWDTEAFF. In DNA, the CDR3 is TGTGCCAGCTCACCACAGGGTTTTTGGGACACTGAAGCTTTCTTT.

This clonotype was seen repeatedly, ten times or more. The gene calls are TRBV12-3 or TRBV12-4 and TRBJ1-1, with D hard to call. Between the trimmed V and J ends, which lost 2 bases and 7 bases, there was a span of 5 bases. This CDR3 is 11 amino acids long. This chain's CDR3 is CASSLNGEAFF. CDR3 nucleotides: TGTGCCAGCAGTTTAAACGGTGAAGCTTTCTTT.

In its sample, this clonotype was seen many times. The chain combines TRBV6-6 with TRBJ2-7; the D gene could be TRBD1 or TRBD2 (6 bases each). The CDR3 covers 13 residues. Germline-derived CDR1 and CDR2 are MNHNY and SVGAGI (reference sequence). The V gene lost 2 bases and the J gene lost 6 bases, with 11 bases spanning the gap. CDR3 amino acids: CASSYTGGGEQYF. DNA for the CDR3: TGTGCCAGCAGTTACACTGGAGGGGGCGAGCAGTACTTC.

As to this clonotype: Since a much larger clone is just one base distant, this may be a read error. CDR3 DNA sequence: TGTGCCAGCAGCTCCTGCACAGGGGGCGGTTCACCCCTCCACTTT. Its protein product is CASSSCTGGGSPLHF. This chain joins TRBV11-2 and TRBJ1-6, with 9 bases identical to TRBD1. Germline V gene sequence: CDR1 SGHAT, CDR2 FQNNGV. J was trimmed by 9 bases and V by 4 bases; bases with no gene match: 7. The CDR3 is 15 amino acids. The variable domain in full, completed from reference TRBV11-2 and TRBJ1-6, reads EAGVAQSPRYKIIEKRQSVAFWCNPISGHATLYWYQQILGQGPKLLIQFQNNGVVDDSQLPKDRFSAERLKGVDSTLKIQPAKLEDSAVYLCASSSCTGGGSPLHFGNGTRLTVT.

This clonotype was seen at least ten times. This sequence joins TRBV7-2 and TRBJ2-3, with 14 bases aligning to TRBD2. With 5 bases clipped from V and 2 bases from J, the junction kept 6 bases outside the gene matches. Germline lookup yields CDR1 SGHTA and CDR2 FQGNSA. The CDR3 runs to 17 residues. In nucleotides, the CDR3 is TGTGCCAGCAGCCGGACTAGCGGGGGGCAGGCCACAGATACGCAGTATTTT. It specifies CASSRTSGGQATDTQYF.

At least ten counts were recorded for this clonotype. This sequence joins TRBV7-2 and TRBJ2-7, with D possibly TRBD1 on 5 matching bases. Between the trimmed V and J ends, which lost 1 base and 6 bases, there was a span of 10 bases. CDR3 size: 13 residues. Germline V gene lookup returns CDR1 SGHTA and CDR2 FQGNSA. CDR3 in DNA: TGTGCCAGCAGCTTAGTGGTAGGGGTCGAGCAGTACTTC. It codes for CASSLVVGVEQYF.

This clonotype occurred a few times. The chain employs TRBV24-1 and TRBJ2-3, with 8 bases lining up with TRBD2. Germline loops: CDR1 KGHDR, CDR2 SFDVKD. CDR3 length: 16 residues. With 1 base clipped from V and 0 bases from J, the junction kept 2 bases outside the gene matches. CDR3 sequence reads: CATSDLKRGSTDTQYF. The CDR3 bases are TGTGCCACCAGTGATTTAAAGCGGGGGAGCACAGATACGCAGTATTTT.

There are a few counts of this clonotype. This sequence joins TRBV7-2 and TRBJ2-5, with TRBD1 matching over 7 bases. Looked up from germline, CDR1 is SGHTA and CDR2 is FQGNSA. CDR3 size: 13 residues. V shed 10 bases, J shed 5 bases, and the junction held 10 bases outside the gene matches. CDR3 DNA sequence: TGTGCCACACAGAGGGGGCGCGGGGAGACCCAGTACTTC. Protein sequence: CATQRGRGETQYF.

This clonotype was observed many times. V gene TRBV27 combines with J gene TRBJ1-6; TRBD1 matches at 11 bases. Germline trimming cut 5 bases from V and 7 bases from J; bases unmatched to any gene: 4. CDR3 length: 15 residues. Looked up from germline, CDR1 is MNHEY and CDR2 is SMNVEV (reference sequence). CDR3 loop: CASSGQGAENSPLHF. CDR3 bases: TGTGCCAGCAGTGGACAGGGGGCCGAGAATTCACCCCTCCACTTT.

The rearrangement uses TRBV6-1 and TRBJ1-2; D possibly corresponds to TRBD1 (5 bases). Trimming cost V 2 bases and J 5 bases, with 9 bases left between them. Germline CDR1 is MNHNS and CDR2 is SASEGT. The CDR3 runs to 13 residues. In nucleotides, the CDR3 is TGTGCCAGCAGTGAACCCACAGGATATGGCTACACCTTC. Amino acid sequence: CASSEPTGYGYTF.

This clonotype was seen only a few times. V is TRBV4-3 and J is TRBJ2-3, with a weak D call TRBD1 (5 bases). The germline V gene has CDR1 LGHNA and CDR2 YSLEER. The germline V and J ends were trimmed by 1 base and 5 bases, with 16 bases remaining between them. This CDR3 contains 16 residues. In DNA form, the CDR3 reads TGCGCCAGCAGCCAAGGACAACATATCAGGGAAGATACGCAGTATTTT. Translation gives CASSQGQHIREDTQYF.

This clonotype was counted only a few times. V gene TRBV20-1 combines with J gene TRBJ1-1; 8 bases align to TRBD1. The CDR3 loop spans 13 amino acids. Germline CDR1 is DFQATT and CDR2 is SNEGSKA (reference sequence). Trimming cost V 5 bases and J 10 bases; bases outside gene matches: 12. In DNA, the CDR3 is TGCAGTGCTGGCTCAAGGACGGGACAGGTAGCTTTCTTT. Translated, it gives CSAGSRTGQVAFF.

The genes are TRBV29-1 and TRBJ2-2; D is unclear. The CDR3 has 13 residues. Deletions cut 5 bases from V and 6 bases from J, with 13 bases between. Per the germline V gene, CDR1 is SQVTM and CDR2 is ANQGSEA. As DNA, the CDR3 is TGCAGCGTTCTTCGGTATAACGCCGGGGAGCTGTTTTTT. This codes for CSVLRYNAGELFF.